Listed below are T cell receptor beta chains from one sample, sequenced in a study of blood T cell repertoires in COVID-19. The method was immunoSEQ multiplex PCR; TCRdb's version includes in-frame clones alone and lacks a portion of them. The data show approximately 100,000 clones, 75% to 90% seen once. The sequenced material came from peripheral blood. The receptor set was obtained from a man between 50 and 59 years old with acute or convalescent COVID-19. Each CDR3 is given with its conserved first and last residue. The order of the fields is J gene, D gene, clone size, V gene, CDR3 protein, CDR3 DNA. A D gene is named only where the DNA matches it firmly. Clone size is shown for a subset of rows, as once, few, many or a class of expanded clone.

TRBJ2-1	TRBD2	-	TRBV28	CASSRGTSGRDEQFF	TGTGCCAGCAGCCGAGGGACTAGCGGGAGAGATGAGCAGTTCTTC
TRBJ2-7	-	-	TRBV20-1	CSASGGSTYEQYF	TGCAGTGCTAGTGGTGGGAGCACCTACGAGCAGTACTTC
TRBJ1-2	-	few	TRBV5-4	CASSRTGRADYGYTF	TGTGCCAGCAGCCGGACTGGAAGGGCAGACTATGGCTACACCTTC
TRBJ1-4	TRBD1	-	TRBV5-1	CASSLDRGQGEKLFF	TGCGCCAGCAGCTTGGACAGGGGGCAGGGTGAAAAACTGTTTTTT
TRBJ1-5	TRBD1	-	TRBV7-9	CASSLGTGGNQPQHF	TGTGCCAGCAGCTTAGGGACAGGGGGGAATCAGCCCCAGCATTTT
TRBJ2-1	-	-	TRBV5-4	CASSLGAGPGNEQFF	TGTGCCAGCAGCCTCGGGGCGGGACCTGGTAATGAGCAGTTCTTC
TRBJ2-2	TRBD2	-	TRBV5-1	CATTRELGGELFF	TGCGCTACTACGCGGGAGTTGGGCGGGGAGCTGTTTTTT
TRBJ2-7	-	-	TRBV28	CASRRQASYEQYF	TGTGCCAGCAGGCGACAGGCTTCCTACGAGCAGTACTTC
TRBJ2-7	TRBD2	-	TRBV7-2	CASSLEGTSGPGDF	TGTGCCAGCAGCTTAGAGGGGACTAGCGGCCCGGGGGACTTC
TRBJ2-3	-	-	TRBV29-1	CSAERGTDTQYF	TGCAGCGCCGAGCGGGGCACAGATACGCAGTATTTT
TRBJ1-1	-	-	TRBV9	CASSRGGPNTEAFF	TGTGCCAGCAGCCGAGGAGGGCCGAACACTGAAGCTTTCTTT
TRBJ1-1	-	-	TRBV30	CAYQRGGQGTEAFF	TGTGCCTATCAGAGGGGGGGCCAAGGCACTGAAGCTTTCTTT
TRBJ2-3	TRBD1	-	TRBV11-2	CASSNDRGPDTQYF	TGTGCCAGCAGCAATGACAGGGGCCCAGATACGCAGTATTTT
TRBJ1-6	TRBD1	-	TRBV27	CASSFGRGALPLHF	TGTGCCAGCAGTTTTGGCAGGGGGGCCCTCCCCCTCCACTTT
TRBJ1-2	-	-	TRBV3-1/TRBV3-2	CASSQGGLCTF	TGTGCCAGCAGCCAAGGCGGGCTCTGCACCTTC
TRBJ1-1	-	-	TRBV6-5	CASSSGGGTEAFF	TGTGCCAGCAGTTCAGGAGGTGGGACTGAAGCTTTCTTT
TRBJ2-1	-	-	TRBV7-2	CASSLVRDNEQFF	TGTGCCAGCAGCTTAGTGAGGGACAATGAGCAGTTCTTC
TRBJ1-1	TRBD1	-	TRBV3-1/TRBV3-2	CASSPKTGGNTEAFF	TGTGCCAGCAGCCCGAAGACAGGGGGCAATACTGAAGCTTTCTTT
TRBJ1-1	TRBD1	-	TRBV7-8	CASSFTGERSEAFF	TGTGCCAGCAGCTTTACAGGGGAACGAAGTGAAGCTTTCTTT
TRBJ2-1	-	-	TRBV10-1	CASSDDGKTLYNEQFF	TGCGCCAGCAGTGATGACGGGAAGACCTTATACAATGAGCAGTTCTTC
TRBJ2-7	-	-	TRBV4-2	CASSQESRDYEQYF	TGTGCCAGCAGCCAAGAATCCAGGGACTACGAGCAGTACTTC
TRBJ1-5	TRBD1	-	TRBV28	CASSTTQGQGAQPQHF	TGTGCCAGCAGTACGACCCAGGGACAGGGGGCTCAGCCCCAGCATTTT
TRBJ2-2	-	-	TRBV6-5	CASRGTPGTGELFF	TGTGCCAGCAGAGGGACTCCCGGGACGGGGGAGCTGTTTTTT
TRBJ2-7	TRBD2	-	TRBV7-9	CASGLAGAYEQYF	TGTGCCAGCGGACTAGCGGGAGCTTACGAGCAGTACTTC
TRBJ2-1	TRBD2	once	TRBV18	CASSPLGTSAYNEQFF	TGTGCCAGCTCACCCCTGGGGACTAGCGCTTACAATGAGCAGTTCTTC
TRBJ2-1	TRBD2	few	TRBV5-1	CASSKTGTSNEQFF	TGCGCCAGCAGCAAGACCGGGACTAGCAATGAGCAGTTCTTC
TRBJ2-3	TRBD2	-	TRBV5-1	CASSRSGSQPDTQYF	TGCGCCAGTAGTAGGAGCGGGAGTCAGCCAGATACGCAGTATTTT
TRBJ2-1	-	-	TRBV15	CATSRPPSGSYNEQFF	TGTGCCACCAGCAGGCCCCCGAGCGGTTCCTACAATGAGCAGTTCTTC
TRBJ2-2	-	-	TRBV2	CASSETGVFGELFF	TGTGCCAGCAGTGAAACGGGAGTGTTCGGGGAGCTGTTTTTT
TRBJ2-3	-	few	TRBV9	CASSVSVFDTQYF	TGTGCCAGCAGCGTAAGCGTGTTCGATACGCAGTATTTT
TRBJ2-5	TRBD2	-	TRBV10-3	CAISDPSGQETQYF	TGTGCCATCAGTGACCCTAGCGGCCAAGAGACCCAGTACTTC
TRBJ1-1	-	-	TRBV6-6	CASSLKTGGTEAFF	TGTGCCAGCAGTCTAAAAACAGGTGGCACTGAAGCTTTCTTT
TRBJ2-7	TRBD1	-	TRBV5-1	CASKTGGASGEQYF	TGCGCCAGCAAAACAGGGGGCGCGTCGGGGGAGCAGTACTTC
TRBJ2-3	-	-	TRBV10-3	CAISLLADTQYF	TGTGCCATCAGTTTACTAGCAGATACGCAGTATTTT
TRBJ1-1	TRBD1	few	TRBV12-3/TRBV12-4	CASSQTGGQEAFF	TGTGCCAGCAGTCAGACAGGGGGCCAGGAAGCTTTCTTT
TRBJ2-3	-	-	TRBV4-2	CASSQDWAFTDTQYF	TGTGCCAGCAGCCAAGATTGGGCCTTCACAGATACGCAGTATTTT
TRBJ2-7	TRBD2	-	TRBV15	CATGRGSTYEQYF	TGTGCCACCGGGAGGGGTAGTACCTACGAGCAGTACTTC
TRBJ2-1	TRBD1	-	TRBV10-1	CASSESDRAPYNEQFF	TGCGCCAGCAGTGAGTCCGACAGGGCTCCCTACAATGAGCAGTTCTTC
TRBJ2-3	TRBD2	-	TRBV6-5	CASKRTSGSTDTQYF	TGTGCCAGCAAGAGGACTAGCGGGTCCACAGATACGCAGTATTTT
TRBJ1-5	-	-	TRBV19	CASGIGKGSNQPQHF	TGTGCCAGTGGGATTGGAAAGGGGAGCAATCAGCCCCAGCATTTT
TRBJ2-7	-	-	TRBV7-2	CASSLGGSWSYEQYF	TGTGCCAGCAGCTTAGGGGGCAGTTGGTCCTACGAGCAGTACTTC
TRBJ2-5	TRBD2	-	TRBV27	CASSSRTSGDQETQYF	TGTGCCAGCAGTTCCCGGACTAGCGGAGACCAAGAGACCCAGTACTTC
TRBJ2-5	-	few	TRBV7-9	CASSPQETQYF	TGTGCCAGCAGCCCACAAGAGACCCAGTACTTC
TRBJ2-7	-	few	TRBV2	CASSAYYEQYF	TGTGCCAGCAGTGCCTATTACGAGCAGTACTTC